Sequencing of this T cell receptor beta chain was carried out in a study of persistence of HIV-infected CD4 T cells. Overlapping HIV-1 Gag 15-mer peptides at approximately 0.96 ug per peptide per mL were used. Memory cells lacking CD40L and CD69 with high CD45RO were sorted. The CDR3 is 12 residues long. Germline assignment: CDR1 MDHEN and CDR2 SYDVKM. Between the trimmed V and J ends, which lost 1 base and 5 bases, there was a span of 5 bases. This was the immunoSEQ version 4 assay in survey mode. The table came from immunoSEQ multiplex PCR; TCRdb's copy has only in-frame clones and leaves some out. The sample holds approximately 35,000 clones, 75% to 90% seen once. On this clone: Its antigen remains unidentified.

The source material was cultured CD4+ T cells from PBMCs, sampled from a patient who received antiretroviral therapy. The source is an adult with HIV. The donor label of this sample is uncertain. The chain employs TRBV28 and TRBJ1-1, with unresolved D. CDR3 sequence (DNA): TGTGCCAGCAGTTTATATGGAACTGAAGCTTTCTTT. Residues: CASSLYGTEAFF.